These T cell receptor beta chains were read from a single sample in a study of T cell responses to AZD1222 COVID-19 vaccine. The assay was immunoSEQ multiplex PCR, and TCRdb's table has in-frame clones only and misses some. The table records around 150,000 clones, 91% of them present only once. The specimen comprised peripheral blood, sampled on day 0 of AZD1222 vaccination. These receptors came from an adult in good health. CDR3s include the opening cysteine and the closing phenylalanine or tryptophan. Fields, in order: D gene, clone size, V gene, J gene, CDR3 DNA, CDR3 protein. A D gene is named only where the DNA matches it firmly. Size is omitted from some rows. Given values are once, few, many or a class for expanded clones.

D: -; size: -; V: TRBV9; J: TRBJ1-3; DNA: TGTGCCAGCAGCGTAGGGGGCACAGCCGGAAACACCATATATTTT; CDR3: CASSVGGTAGNTIYF
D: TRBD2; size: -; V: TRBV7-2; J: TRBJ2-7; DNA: TGTGCCAGCAGCGGGACTAGTGCCACCTACGAGCAGTACTTC; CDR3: CASSGTSATYEQYF
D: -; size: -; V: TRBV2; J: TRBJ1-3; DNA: TGTGCCAGCAGTCCTGACATCTCTGGAAACACCATATATTTT; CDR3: CASSPDISGNTIYF
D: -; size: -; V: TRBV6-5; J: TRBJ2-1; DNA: TGTGCCAGCAGTTACTCGGGCGGGACTGAGCAGTTCTTC; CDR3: CASSYSGGTEQFF
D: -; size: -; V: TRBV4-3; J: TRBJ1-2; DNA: TGCGCCAGCAGCCAAGGGATTCTGGAGAGGTCGTCCGGCTACACCTTC; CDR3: CASSQGILERSSGYTF
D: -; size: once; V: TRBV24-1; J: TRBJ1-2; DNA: TGTGCCACCAGTGACCCCAGGACAGTCTATGGCTACACCTTC; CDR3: CATSDPRTVYGYTF
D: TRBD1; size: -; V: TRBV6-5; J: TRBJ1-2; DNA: TGTGCCAGCAGGCCACAGGGGAATGGCTACACCTTC; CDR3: CASRPQGNGYTF
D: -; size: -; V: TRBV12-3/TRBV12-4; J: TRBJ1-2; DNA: TGTGCCAGCAGTTTAGGGAGCCTCAACCACTTC; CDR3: CASSLGSLNHF
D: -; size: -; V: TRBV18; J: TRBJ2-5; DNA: TGTGCCAGCTCACCACGTGAAAGCCAGACCCAGTACTTC; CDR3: CASSPRESQTQYF
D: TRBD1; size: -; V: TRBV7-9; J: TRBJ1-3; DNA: TGTGCCAGCAGCTTGACAGGGGACTCTGGAAACACCATATATTTT; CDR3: CASSLTGDSGNTIYF
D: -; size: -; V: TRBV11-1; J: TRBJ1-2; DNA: TGTGCCAGCAGCCCCGGACAAGCTAACTATGGCTACACCTTC; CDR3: CASSPGQANYGYTF
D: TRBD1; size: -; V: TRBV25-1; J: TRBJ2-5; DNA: TGTGCCAGCACTGCGACAGGGCACCAAGAGACCCAGTACTTC; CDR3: CASTATGHQETQYF
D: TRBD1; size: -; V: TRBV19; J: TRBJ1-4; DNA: TGTGCCAGTAGGAACCACAGGGGGCTGAATGAAAAACTGTTTTTT; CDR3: CASRNHRGLNEKLFF
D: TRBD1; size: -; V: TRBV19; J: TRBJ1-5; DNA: TGTGCCAGTAGTATCGGCACAGGGGGCAATCAGCCCCAGCATTTT; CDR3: CASSIGTGGNQPQHF
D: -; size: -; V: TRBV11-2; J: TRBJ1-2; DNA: TGTGCCAGCAGCTTGGACCGTAACTATGGCTACACCTTC; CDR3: CASSLDRNYGYTF
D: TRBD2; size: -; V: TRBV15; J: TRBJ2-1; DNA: TGTGCCACCTCTGCTAGCGGGAAGGGCTCCTACAATGAGCAGTTCTTC; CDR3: CATSASGKGSYNEQFF
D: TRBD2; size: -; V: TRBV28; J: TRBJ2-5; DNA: TGTGCCAGCAGTCCTCTAGCGGGAGAAGAGACCCAGTACTTC; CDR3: CASSPLAGEETQYF
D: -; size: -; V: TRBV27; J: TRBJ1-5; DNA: TGTGCCAGCAGTGGGGGTGGCGGCAATCAGCCCCAGCATTTT; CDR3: CASSGGGGNQPQHF
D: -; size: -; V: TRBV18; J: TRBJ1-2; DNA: TGTGCCAGCTCACCGAAAGTCGGGGAAATCTATGGCTACACCTTC; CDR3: CASSPKVGEIYGYTF
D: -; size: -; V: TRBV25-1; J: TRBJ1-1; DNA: TGTGCCAGCAGTGACCACAGGAGCTGGGTGACTGAAGCTTTCTTT; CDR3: CASSDHRSWVTEAFF
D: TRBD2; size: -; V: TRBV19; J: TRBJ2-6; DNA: TGTGCCAGTACGGCTGGCGGGAGTGTCACGGGCGCTGGGGCCAACGTCCTGACTTTC; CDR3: CASTAGGSVTGAGANVLTF
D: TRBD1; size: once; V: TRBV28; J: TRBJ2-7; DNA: TGTGCCAGCAGGGGACAGGCCCCCTACGAGCAGTACTTC; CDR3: CASRGQAPYEQYF
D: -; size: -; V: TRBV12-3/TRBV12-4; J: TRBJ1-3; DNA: TGTGCCAGCAGCTGGGGCTCTGGAAACACCATATATTTT; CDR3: CASSWGSGNTIYF
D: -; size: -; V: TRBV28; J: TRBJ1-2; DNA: TGTGCCAGCAGCATAGAGGCTAGGACGCCGACCAGGGGCTACACCTTC; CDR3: CASSIEARTPTRGYTF
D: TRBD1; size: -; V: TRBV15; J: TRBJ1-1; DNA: TGTGCCACCAGCAGGAGGACAGGCCGTGAAGCTTTCTTT; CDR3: CATSRRTGREAFF
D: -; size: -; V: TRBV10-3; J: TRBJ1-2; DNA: TGTGCCATCACAGGTCGTGTCGACTATGGCTACACCTTC; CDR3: CAITGRVDYGYTF
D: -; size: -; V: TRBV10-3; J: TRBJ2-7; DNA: TGTGCCATCAGTGACGGTAGGGACTCCAGCTCCTACGAGCAGTACTTC; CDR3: CAISDGRDSSSYEQYF
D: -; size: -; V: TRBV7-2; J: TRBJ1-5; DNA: TGTGCCAGCAGCTCCAGGACCGGATCGCCCCAGCATTTT; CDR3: CASSSRTGSPQHF